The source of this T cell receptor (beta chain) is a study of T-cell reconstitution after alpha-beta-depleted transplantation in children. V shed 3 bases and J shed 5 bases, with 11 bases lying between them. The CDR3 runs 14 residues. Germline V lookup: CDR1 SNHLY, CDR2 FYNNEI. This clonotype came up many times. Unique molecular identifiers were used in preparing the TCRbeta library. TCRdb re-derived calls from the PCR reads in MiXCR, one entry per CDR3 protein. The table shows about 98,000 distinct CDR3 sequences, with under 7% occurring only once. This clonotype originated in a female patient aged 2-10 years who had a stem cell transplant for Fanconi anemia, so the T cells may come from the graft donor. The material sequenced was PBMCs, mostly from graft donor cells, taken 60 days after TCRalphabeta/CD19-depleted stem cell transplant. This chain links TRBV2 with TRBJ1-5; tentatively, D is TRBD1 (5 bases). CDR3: CASSDIGAYQPQHF. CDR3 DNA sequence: TGTGCCAGCAGTGATATCGGGGCCTATCAGCCCCAGCATTTT.